This T cell receptor beta chain was recovered during a study of blood T cell repertoires in COVID-19. Study-level information: The study drew acute and convalescent COVID-19 samples from the United States, Italy and Spain. Sample material is recorded as cDNA or gDNA derived from T cells, B-cell-depleted T cells, or PBMCs.

Between the trimmed V and J ends, which lost 1 base and 5 bases, there was a span of 5 bases. The V gene's germline CDR1 is LGHNA and CDR2 YSLEER. This CDR3 contains 12 residues. Per the original methods: The assay estimated nucleated cells by amplifying reference gene primers. TCRdb keeps only in-frame clones here, not all; method: immunoSEQ multiplex PCR. That table supplies the V and J calls and clone size; D and trimming were determined from the DNA. The table includes approximately 240,000 clones, about 88% detected once. V usage is TRBV4-3 and J usage is TRBJ1-2, with D unresolved. What was sequenced was peripheral blood. The receptor was derived from a woman aged 40 to 50 who had recovered from COVID-19. This CDR3 reads CASSQAGYGYTF. The CDR3, as DNA: TGCGCCAGCAGCCAAGCGGGTTATGGCTACACCTTC.